The 11 T cell receptor beta chains given below trace back to one sample, sequenced in a study of CD8+CD57+ T cells in acquired aplastic anemia. The study profiled TCR beta VDJ and CDR3 using genomic DNA as template. TCRdb redid the calling of the reads with MiXCR, one entry per CDR3 protein. The repertoire holds approximately 190,000 distinct CDR3 sequences, with 40% to 55% as singletons. Patients picked for sequencing had shown CD8+CD57+ cell expansion detected by flow cytometry. The sequencing sample was made of sorted CD4+, CD8+, or CD8+CD57+ T cells (not recorded which) from PBMCs. The receptors come from a human donor with aplastic anemia.

This clonotype has ten or more counts. This rearrangement joins TRBV9 to TRBJ2-7; no clear D gene. Germline CDR1 and CDR2: SGDLS and YYNGEE. The CDR3 consists of 15 residues. The V and J ends lost 0 bases and 1 base respectively, with 11 bases between them. The chain's CDR3 is CASSVGVAKSYEQYF. The CDR3 region has the DNA TGTGCCAGCAGCGTAGGAGTAGCAAAATCCTACGAGCAGTACTTC.

The chain combines TRBV7-9 with TRBJ2-7; 7 nucleotides line up with TRBD2. The V gene end was trimmed by 3 bases and the J gene end by 5 bases; junction bases not matched to a gene: 7. The CDR3 is 14 residues long. Germline CDR1 SEHNR, CDR2 FQNEAQ (reference sequence). The CDR3 sequence: CASSFGSSGHEQYF. CDR3 nucleotide sequence: TGTGCCAGCAGCTTCGGATCTAGCGGCCACGAGCAGTACTTC.

The chain carries TRBV3-1 and TRBJ2-2, with TRBD1 identical over 9 bases. The germline gives CDR1 LGHDT, CDR2 YNNKEL (reference sequence). Trimming removed 1 base from V and 7 bases from J; junction bases left unmatched: 4. The CDR3 runs 15 residues. The CDR3 coding sequence is TGTGCCAGCAGCCAAGGAAGGACAGGGGTCGGGGAGCTGTTTTTT. It translates to CASSQGRTGVGELFF.

The J gene is TRBJ1-5, the V gene TRBV6-5; 10 bases align to TRBD1. CDR3 size: 14 residues. Per the germline V gene, CDR1 is MNHEY and CDR2 is SVGAGI. Trimming at V came to 4 bases and at J to 7 bases, leaving 4 bases not matched to a gene. Here the CDR3 reads CASSLRTGGQPQHF. The CDR3 coding sequence is TGTGCCAGCAGTTTAAGGACAGGGGGGCAGCCCCAGCATTTT.

The chain recombines TRBV2 with TRBJ2-5; D tentatively reads TRBD1 or TRBD2 (6 bases each). The V end lost 4 bases, the J end lost 14 bases, and 14 bases lay between the germline ends. This CDR3 has 11 amino acids. Germline assignment: CDR1 SNHLY and CDR2 FYNNEI. The CDR3 DNA follows: TGTGCCAGCAGTGTGAGTACGGGGGCCTACTTC. Translated, it gives CASSVSTGAYF. The full variable domain, with the rest looked up from reference TRBV2 and TRBJ2-5, is EPEVTQTPSHQVTQMGQEVILRCVPISNHLYFYWYRQILGQKVEFLVSFYNNEISEKSEIFDDQFSVERPDGSNFTLKIRSTKLEDSAMYFCASSVSTGAYFGPGTRLLVL.

The chain has TRBV7-2 and TRBJ2-3; no clear D gene. V was pared by 1 base and J by 4 bases, with 6 bases between. CDR3 length: 13 residues. Per the germline V gene, CDR1 is SGHTA and CDR2 is FQGNSA. CDR3 sequence reads: CASSLGPADTQYF. The CDR3 nucleotides read TGTGCCAGCAGCTTAGGTCCTGCAGATACGCAGTATTTT.

The chain is built from TRBV6-5 and TRBJ2-7; no firm D call. V lost 8 bases to trimming and J lost 5 bases, with 7 bases between them. This CDR3 has 10 amino acids. The germline V gene has CDR1 MNHEY and CDR2 SVGAGI. CDR3 nucleotides: TGTGCCAGCTACCGGAACGAGCAGTACTTC. It is translated as CASYRNEQYF.

Only a few counts were recorded for this clonotype. This chain uses TRBV2 with TRBJ2-7; 10 bases are shared with TRBD2. The CDR3 length is 14 residues. V lost 1 base to trimming and J lost 3 bases; unmatched junction nucleotides: 0. Germline V gene data show CDR1 as SNHLY and CDR2 as FYNNEI. CDR3 nucleotide sequence: TGTGCCAGCAGTGAAGGGACTAGCGGCTACGAGCAGTACTTC. Translated, it gives CASSEGTSGYEQYF.

V and J are TRBV2 and TRBJ2-7; D could derive from TRBD1 or TRBD2 (5 bases each). V lost 7 bases and J 2 bases, leaving 9 bases between the germline ends. The V gene's germline CDR1 is SNHLY and CDR2 FYNNEI. The CDR3 is 12 residues long. DNA of the CDR3: TGTGCCAGCAATGGGGGTACCTACGAGCAGTACTTC. This encodes CASNGGTYEQYF.

This clonotype was seen many times. This chain uses TRBV5-1 with TRBJ1-2, with D possibly matching TRBD1 (6 bases). CDR1 is SGHRS, CDR2 YFSETQ, per germline. V was clipped by 5 bases and J by 6 bases, with 20 bases between them. CDR3 length equals 15 residues. The DNA of the CDR3 is TGCGCCAGCAGGGATCCTGGGGGGGCGCCCCATGGCTACACCTTC. Protein sequence: CASRDPGGAPHGYTF.

This clonotype was recorded many times. The rearrangement uses TRBV7-9 and TRBJ1-1; D unresolved. CDR1 is SEHNR and CDR2 is FQNEAQ in the germline V gene (reference sequence). V dropped 2 bases and J dropped 10 bases, with 8 bases sitting between them. This CDR3 is 11 amino acids long. CDR3 region: CASSLPPRAFF. Here the CDR3 DNA reads TGTGCCAGCAGCTTACCCCCTAGAGCTTTCTTT.